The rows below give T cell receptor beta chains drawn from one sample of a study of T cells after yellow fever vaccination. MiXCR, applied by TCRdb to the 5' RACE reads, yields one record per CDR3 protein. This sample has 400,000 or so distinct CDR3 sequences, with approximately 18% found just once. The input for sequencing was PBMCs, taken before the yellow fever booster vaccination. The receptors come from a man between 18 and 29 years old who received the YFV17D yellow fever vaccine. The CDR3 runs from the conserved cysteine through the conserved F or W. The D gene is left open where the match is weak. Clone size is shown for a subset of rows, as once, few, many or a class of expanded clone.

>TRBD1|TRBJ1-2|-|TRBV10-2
CASGSPGTGGVGYGYTF
TGCGCCAGCGGGTCACCGGGGACAGGGGGCGTAGGGTATGGCTACACCTTC
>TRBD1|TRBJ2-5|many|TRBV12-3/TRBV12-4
CASSLRGQSKETQYF
TGTGCCAGCAGCCTACGGGGACAGTCCAAAGAGACCCAGTACTTC
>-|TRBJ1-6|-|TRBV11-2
CASSAGFSEGTLHF
TGTGCCAGCAGTGCCGGGTTCTCAGAAGGGACCCTCCACTTT
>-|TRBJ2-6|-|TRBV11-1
CASSQNGANVLTF
TGTGCCAGCAGCCAAAATGGGGCCAACGTCCTGACTTTC
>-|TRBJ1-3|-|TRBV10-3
CATALGQGQGNTIYF
TGTGCCACAGCCCTAGGGCAGGGGCAGGGAAACACCATATATTTT
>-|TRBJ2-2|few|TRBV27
CASSFAGTGELFF
TGTGCCAGCAGTTTCGCGGGAACCGGGGAGCTGTTTTTT
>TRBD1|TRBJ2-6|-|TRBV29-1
CSVEGQGHSGANVLTF
TGCAGCGTTGAAGGACAGGGGCACTCTGGGGCCAACGTCCTGACTTTC
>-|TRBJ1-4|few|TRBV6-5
CASSYREDEKLFF
TGTGCCAGCAGTTACAGGGAGGATGAAAAACTGTTTTTT
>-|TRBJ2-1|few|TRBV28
CASSSRGGRVGLWGEQFF
TGTGCCAGCAGTTCCCGAGGGGGGCGTGTTGGCCTTTGGGGTGAGCAGTTCTTC
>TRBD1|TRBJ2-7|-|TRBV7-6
CASSRQGGGSEQYF
TGTGCCAGCAGCAGACAGGGGGGGGGCTCCGAGCAGTACTTC
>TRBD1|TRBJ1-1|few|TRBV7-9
CASSLGQGINTEAFF
TGTGCCAGCAGCTTAGGACAGGGGATTAACACTGAAGCTTTCTTT
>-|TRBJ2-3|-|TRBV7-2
CASSPPRVSTDTQYF
TGTGCCAGCAGCCCACCGAGGGTGAGCACAGATACGCAGTATTTT
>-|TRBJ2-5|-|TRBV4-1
CASTRKRAGPQETQYF
TGCGCCAGCACAAGAAAAAGGGCAGGACCCCAAGAGACCCAGTACTTC
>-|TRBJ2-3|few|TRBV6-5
CASRPDWGRTQYF
TGTGCCAGCAGGCCTGACTGGGGGCGAACGCAGTATTTT
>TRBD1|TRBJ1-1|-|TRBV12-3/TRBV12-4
CASISGGASGYSTEAFF
TGTGCCAGCATATCAGGGGGCGCTTCGGGGTATAGCACTGAAGCTTTCTTT
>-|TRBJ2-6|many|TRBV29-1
CSAKEGGSGANVLTF
TGCAGCGCCAAAGAGGGGGGCTCTGGGGCCAACGTCCTGACTTTC
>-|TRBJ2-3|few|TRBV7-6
CASSFPSVTSTDTQYF
TGTGCCAGCAGCTTCCCCAGCGTAACTAGCACAGATACGCAGTATTTT
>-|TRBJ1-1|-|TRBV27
CASNSVGATTEAFF
TGTGCCAGCAATAGCGTGGGGGCGACCACTGAAGCTTTCTTT
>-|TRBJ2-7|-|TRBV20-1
CSASPGDPGEQYF
TGCAGTGCTAGTCCCGGGGATCCGGGGGAGCAGTACTTC
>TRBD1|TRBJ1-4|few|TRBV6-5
CASSYVGQGARDEKLFF
TGTGCCAGCAGTTATGTCGGACAGGGGGCGAGGGATGAAAAACTGTTTTTT
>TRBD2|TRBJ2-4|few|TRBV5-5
CASSLGGVGQYF
TGTGCCAGCAGCCTTGGGGGGGTCGGCCAGTACTTC
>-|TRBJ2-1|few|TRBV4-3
CASSQDTGWEQFF
TGCGCCAGCAGCCAAGATACGGGATGGGAGCAGTTCTTC
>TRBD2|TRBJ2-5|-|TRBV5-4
CASSWTSGPPETQYF
TGTGCCAGCAGTTGGACTAGCGGGCCCCCAGAGACCCAGTACTTC
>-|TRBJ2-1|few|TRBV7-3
CASSLRVIDEQFF
TGTGCCAGCAGCCTCCGGGTGATCGATGAGCAGTTCTTC
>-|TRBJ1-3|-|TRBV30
CAWAGLGSSGNTIYF
TGTGCCTGGGCAGGGCTAGGGAGCTCTGGAAACACCATATATTTT
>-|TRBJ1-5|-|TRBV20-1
CSASSGVHQPQHF
TGCAGTGCTAGTTCGGGGGTGCATCAGCCCCAGCATTTT
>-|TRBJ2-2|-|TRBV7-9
CASSLGTPNTGELFF
TGTGCCAGCAGCTTAGGGACACCGAACACCGGGGAGCTGTTTTTT
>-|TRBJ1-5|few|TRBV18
CASSPRRPSDMGNQPQHF
TGTGCCAGCTCACCGAGGCGCCCGTCTGATATGGGCAATCAGCCCCAGCATTTT
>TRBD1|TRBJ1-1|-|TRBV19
CASSAGTGGGTEAFF
TGTGCCAGTAGTGCGGGGACAGGGGGTGGCACTGAAGCTTTCTTT
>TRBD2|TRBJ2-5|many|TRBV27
CASRRLAGGQETQYF
TGTGCCAGCAGAAGACTAGCGGGGGGCCAAGAGACCCAGTACTTC
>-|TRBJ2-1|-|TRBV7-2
CASSFTILGEQFF
TGTGCCAGCAGCTTTACCATACTCGGGGAGCAGTTCTTC
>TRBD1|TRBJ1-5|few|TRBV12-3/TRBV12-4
CASSRDSANQPQHF
TGTGCCAGCAGTAGGGACAGCGCCAATCAGCCCCAGCATTTT
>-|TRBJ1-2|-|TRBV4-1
CASSQDPSTANYGYTF
TGCGCCAGCAGCCAAGATCCCTCAACAGCTAACTATGGCTACACCTTC
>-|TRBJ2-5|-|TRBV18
CASSQRSQETQYF
TGTGCCAGCTCACAACGGTCCCAAGAGACCCAGTACTTC
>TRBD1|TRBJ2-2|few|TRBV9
CASSKTGSANTGELFF
TGTGCCAGCAGCAAGACAGGGAGTGCGAACACCGGGGAGCTGTTTTTT